This T cell receptor (beta chain) was recorded in a study of CD8 T cells in Susac syndrome. Random hexamers primed reverse transcription of about 0.5 to 1 ug RNA. TCRdb re-analysed the immunoSEQ multiplex PCR reads in MiXCR, keeping a single row per CDR3 protein. The sample contains under 300,000 distinct CDR3 sequences, less than 96% of which appear only once. CDR3 size: 11 residues. The V and J ends lost 4 bases and 11 bases respectively, with 11 bases between them. Germline CDR1 GTSNPN, CDR2 SVGIG (reference sequence). This TCR derives from a human donor with Susac syndrome. The chain combines TRBV30 with TRBJ1-4, with a tentative D call TRBD1 (6 bases). The sequenced material came from CD4+ T cells from PBMCs. The chain's CDR3 is CAWNRGHKLFF. For the CDR3, the DNA is TGTGCCTGGAATAGGGGACATAAACTGTTTTTT.